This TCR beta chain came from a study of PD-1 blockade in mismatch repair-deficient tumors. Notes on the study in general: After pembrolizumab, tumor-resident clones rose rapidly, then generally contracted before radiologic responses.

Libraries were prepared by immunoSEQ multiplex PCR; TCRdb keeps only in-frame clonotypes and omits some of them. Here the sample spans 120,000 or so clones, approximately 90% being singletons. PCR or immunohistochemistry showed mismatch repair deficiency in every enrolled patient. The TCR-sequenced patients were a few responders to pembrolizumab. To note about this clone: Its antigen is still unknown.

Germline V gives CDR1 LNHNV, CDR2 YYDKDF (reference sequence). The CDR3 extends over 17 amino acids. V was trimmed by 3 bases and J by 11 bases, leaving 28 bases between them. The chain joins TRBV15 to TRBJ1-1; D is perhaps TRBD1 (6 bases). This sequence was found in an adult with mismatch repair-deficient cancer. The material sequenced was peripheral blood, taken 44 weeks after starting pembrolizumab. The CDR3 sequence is CATSSLGAAKATGWAFF. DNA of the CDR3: TGTGCCACCAGCAGTCTGGGGGCCGCTAAAGCAACTGGATGGGCTTTCTTT.